The clone carrying this T cell receptor beta chain was observed a single time. It was with 60 Vbeta and 13 Jbeta primers that the PCR ran. The table came from immunoSEQ multiplex PCR; TCRdb's copy has only in-frame clones and leaves some out. The table has about 180,000 clones, 65% to 85% seen once. CDR1 is LNHDA, CDR2 SQIVND, per germline (reference sequence). This CDR3 is built from 13 residues. Germline trimming cut 5 bases from V and 2 bases from J; bases unmatched to any gene: 3. This sample was included in a study of cytomegalovirus exposure and HLA in healthy donors. The clonotype originates from a girl between 10 and 17 years old in good health and CMV-seropositive. The specimen was PBMCs. The chain has TRBV19 and TRBJ2-7, with 7 bases aligning to TRBD1. The CDR3 here is CASSPQGAYEQYF. CDR3 sequence (DNA): TGTGCCAGTAGTCCTCAGGGGGCCTACGAGCAGTACTTC.